This T cell receptor beta chain was sequenced during a study of T cell responses to AZD1222 COVID-19 vaccine. Whole-study findings and limits: Spike-specific TCR breadth and depth both grew after two AZD1222 doses. Nearly half of the spike-specific TCRs reportedly recognize variant regions that carry no mutations. Without day 14 samples, only post-peak T cell repertoires were studied.

On this clone itself: Antigen unknown.

Germline loops: CDR1 SGHDT, CDR2 YYEEEE. Trimming removed 5 bases from V and 7 bases from J, with 18 bases in between. The CDR3 totals 14 residues. Here immunoSEQ multiplex PCR was the method, and the copy in TCRdb shows in-frame clones only, minus some. The data hold 95,000 to 150,000 clones, with over 75% observed a single time. The input for sequencing was peripheral blood, taken 28 days after the second dose of the MenACWY control vaccine. This TCR came from an adult who received the MenACWY meningococcal vaccine as a control. This rearrangement joins TRBV5-6 to TRBJ1-2; D perhaps matches TRBD1 (6 bases). The CDR3 nucleotides read TGTGCCAGCAGACCCCCAGGGGCCGCTCGTGGCTACACCTTC. Encoded protein: CASRPPGAARGYTF.